Given below is one T cell receptor beta chain in context. The data stem from a study of T cells in localized non-small cell lung cancer. CDR3 length: 16 residues. V was trimmed by 4 bases and J by 0 bases, leaving 14 bases between them. CDR1 is SGDLS, CDR2 YYNGEE, per germline. The data were produced by immunoSEQ multiplex PCR, yet TCRdb's version contains in-frame clones alone and is incomplete. The repertoire has about 92,000 clones, roughly 88% of them found once; the top ten carry about 4%. The V and J genes are TRBV9 and TRBJ1-3; D not certain. The sample consisted of PBMCs, taken before any cancer treatment. This clonotype was obtained from a woman aged 40-75 years with stage II squamous cell lung carcinoma. CDR3 DNA: TGTGCCAGCAGCCCCCGGACCGGTCACTCTGGAAACACCATATATTTT. This sequence encodes CASSPRTGHSGNTIYF.